This is a list of T cell receptor beta chains from one sample in a study of cytotoxic CD8 clonotypes in ibrutinib-treated CLL. Data came from immunoSEQ multiplex PCR; TCRdb stores just in-frame clones and leaves some out. The data show approximately 70,000 clones, 90% seen once. Sequencing used PBMCs, obtained after 12 months of ibrutinib treatment. Every receptor here comes from a human donor with chronic lymphocytic leukemia. Each CDR3 is given with its conserved first and last residue. D genes are given only for firm matches. Part of the rows lack a size; the others show once, few, many or a class for expanded clones.

v_gene	j_gene	abundance	d_gene	CDR3nt	CDR3aa
TRBV4-1	TRBJ2-5	.	TRBD1	TGCGCCAGCAGCCCCTATTTCGGGACAGGGGAAGAGACCCAGTACTTC	CASSPYFGTGEETQYF
TRBV10-3	TRBJ1-2	.	TRBD1	TGTGCCATCAGCGCAGGGGGCGAGGCCTATGGCTACACCTTC	CAISAGGEAYGYTF
TRBV11-3	TRBJ2-1	.	.	TGTGCCAGCAGCCGAAGAGATGGATACAATGAGCAGTTCTTC	CASSRRDGYNEQFF
TRBV10-3	TRBJ1-3	.	.	TGTGCCATCAGTGTCGAAAAATCTGGAAACACCATATATTTT	CAISVEKSGNTIYF
TRBV6-1	TRBJ2-1	.	.	TGTGCCAGCAGTGAAGACATCGGGTCAGGCCCATCCAACAATGAGCAGTTCTTC	CASSEDIGSGPSNNEQFF
TRBV7-9	TRBJ1-2	.	.	TGTGCCAGCAGCCCAAATACCGGGGGTAACTATGGCTACACCTTC	CASSPNTGGNYGYTF
TRBV28	TRBJ2-7	.	.	TGTGCCAGCAGTTTGTACCGAGAGTGGGAGTCACAGTACTTC	CASSLYREWESQYF
TRBV28	TRBJ2-2	few	.	TGTGCCAGCAGTTCGGGACGGGGGCCATCTCCCGGGGAGCTGTTTTTT	CASSSGRGPSPGELFF
TRBV7-2	TRBJ1-4	.	.	TGTGCCAGCAGCCAAACACTGGAAAAACTGTTTTTT	CASSQTLEKLFF
TRBV5-5	TRBJ2-1	once	.	TGTGCCAGCAGCCCCTCGGTTGGACTCCATGAGCAGTTCTTC	CASSPSVGLHEQFF
TRBV4-2	TRBJ2-7	.	TRBD2	TGTGCCAGCAGTCGTGATGGTTGGGGACTAGCTGGCGAGCAGTACTTC	CASSRDGWGLAGEQYF
TRBV4-3	TRBJ2-7	once	TRBD2	TGCGCCAGCAGCCAGGATAGCGGGTACTACGAGCAGTACTTC	CASSQDSGYYEQYF
TRBV15	TRBJ2-7	.	TRBD2	TGTGCCACCAGCAGAGATGCGACCCGGGGGGGACGAGTCTACGAGCAGTACTTC	CATSRDATRGGRVYEQYF
TRBV2	TRBJ2-1	.	.	TGTGCCAGCAGTGACAGGGAGCAGTTCTTC	CASSDREQFF
TRBV28	TRBJ2-1	.	.	TGTGCCAGCAGTTTATATAGGTCCTACAATGAGCAGTTCTTC	CASSLYRSYNEQFF
TRBV9	TRBJ2-1	.	TRBD2	TGTGCCAGCAGCGTAGGGTGGACTAGCGGCTACAATGAGCAGTTCTTC	CASSVGWTSGYNEQFF
TRBV27	TRBJ1-5	.	TRBD1	TGTGCCAGCAGTCCAACAAGACAGGGTTATCAGCCCCAGCATTTT	CASSPTRQGYQPQHF
TRBV28	TRBJ2-1	.	TRBD2	TGTGCCAGCAGTCCGCAGCGGGACGGCCCCAATGAGCAGTTCTTC	CASSPQRDGPNEQFF
TRBV28	TRBJ2-3	.	.	TGTGCCAGCAGTTCCACAGATACGCAGTATTTT	CASSSTDTQYF
TRBV9	TRBJ1-1	few	.	TGTGCCAGCAGCCCAAGACGGACAGTTCCCATGAACACTGAAGCTTTCTTT	CASSPRRTVPMNTEAFF